This TCR beta chain was identified during a study of blood T cells in healthy people across ages. The use of a sample-barcoded 5' primer and a J-beta primer mix characterized a second PCR of roughly 6 to 11 cycles. Researchers report that a template-switch adaptor with 12 random nucleotides tagged each cDNA molecule. TCRdb re-called the 5' RACE reads with MiXCR, one entry per CDR3 protein. The sample lists fewer than 900,000 distinct CDR3 sequences; 35% to 40% were seen once. This clonotype turned up a few times. This TCR came from a man younger than 35 in good health. Sequencing input: blood.

CDR3 loop: CASTDPRGYTDTQYF. As DNA, the CDR3 is TGTGCCAGCACCGACCCGAGAGGATACACAGATACGCAGTATTTT. The chain recombines TRBV6-2 or TRBV6-3 with TRBJ2-3; D not certain. The germline CDR1 and CDR2 sequences are MNHEY and SVGEGT. V dropped 7 bases and J dropped 2 bases, with 16 bases sitting between them. The CDR3 totals 15 residues.